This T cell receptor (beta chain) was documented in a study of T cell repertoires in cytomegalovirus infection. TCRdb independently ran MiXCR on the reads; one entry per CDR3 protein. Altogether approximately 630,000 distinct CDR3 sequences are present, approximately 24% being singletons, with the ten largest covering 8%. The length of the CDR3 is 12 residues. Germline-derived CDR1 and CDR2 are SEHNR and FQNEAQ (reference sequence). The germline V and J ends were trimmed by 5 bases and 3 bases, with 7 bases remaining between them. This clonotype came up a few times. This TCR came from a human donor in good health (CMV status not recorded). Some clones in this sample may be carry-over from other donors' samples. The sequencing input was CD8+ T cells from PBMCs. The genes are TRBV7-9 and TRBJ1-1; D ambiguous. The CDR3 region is CASSDKYTEAFF. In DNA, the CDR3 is TGTGCCAGCAGCGATAAGTACACTGAAGCTTTCTTT.